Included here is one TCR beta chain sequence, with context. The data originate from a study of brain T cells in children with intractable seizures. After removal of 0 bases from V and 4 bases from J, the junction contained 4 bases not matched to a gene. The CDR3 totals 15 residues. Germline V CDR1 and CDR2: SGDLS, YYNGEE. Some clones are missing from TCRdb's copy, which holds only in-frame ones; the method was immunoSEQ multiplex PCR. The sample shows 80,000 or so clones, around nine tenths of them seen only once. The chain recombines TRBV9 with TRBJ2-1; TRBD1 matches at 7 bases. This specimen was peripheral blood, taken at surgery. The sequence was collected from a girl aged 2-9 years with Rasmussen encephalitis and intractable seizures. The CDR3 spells CASSVGRGPYNEQFF. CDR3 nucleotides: TGTGCCAGCAGCGTAGGTAGGGGGCCTTACAATGAGCAGTTCTTC.